This is a list of T cell receptor beta chains from one sample in a study of blood T cell repertoires in COVID-19. The assay was immunoSEQ multiplex PCR, and TCRdb's table has in-frame clones only and misses some. The table records around 300,000 clones, about four fifths of them present only once. The sequenced material came from peripheral blood. Source of these receptors: a woman between 45 and 60 years old who had recovered from COVID-19. Both conserved end residues are part of each CDR3. Fields, in order: D gene, J gene, CDR3 length, V gene, clone size, CDR3 DNA, CDR3 protein. D genes are given only for firm matches. Size is stated for part of the rows, as once, few or many counts, or as a class when the clone is expanded.

D: NA; J: TRBJ2-3; length: 14; V: TRBV30; size: NA; DNA: TGTGCCTGGAGTGCGGCGGGGTGGACAGATACGCAGTATTTT; CDR3: CAWSAAGWTDTQYF
D: NA; J: TRBJ1-4; length: 15; V: TRBV28; size: NA; DNA: TGTGCCAGCAGTTTGGGGGGAAGACGTAAAGAAAAACTGTTTTTT; CDR3: CASSLGGRRKEKLFF
D: NA; J: TRBJ1-1; length: 16; V: TRBV5-6; size: NA; DNA: TGTGCCAGCAGCTTACTCCGGGGAAAAGTGAACACTGAAGCTTTCTTT; CDR3: CASSLLRGKVNTEAFF
D: TRBD1; J: TRBJ2-3; length: 15; V: TRBV19; size: NA; DNA: TGTGCCAGTAAGGTAGTGGGACAGGCCACAGATACGCAGTATTTT; CDR3: CASKVVGQATDTQYF
D: TRBD1; J: TRBJ2-7; length: 14; V: TRBV25-1; size: NA; DNA: TGTGCCAGCAGTGGGGACAGGGGGGCCTACGAGCAGTACTTC; CDR3: CASSGDRGAYEQYF
D: TRBD1; J: TRBJ2-7; length: 16; V: TRBV4-1; size: NA; DNA: TGCGCCAGCAGCCAAGTACAGGGGGTTGTGGAGTACGAGCAGTACTTC; CDR3: CASSQVQGVVEYEQYF
D: TRBD1; J: TRBJ1-1; length: 14; V: TRBV14; size: NA; DNA: TGTGCCAGCAGACGGACAGGGGAGAACACTGAAGCTTTCTTT; CDR3: CASRRTGENTEAFF
D: NA; J: TRBJ2-2; length: 17; V: TRBV4-1; size: NA; DNA: TGCGCCAGCAGCCTCGTGGGGCGGCGATCGAACACCGGGGAGCTGTTTTTT; CDR3: CASSLVGRRSNTGELFF
D: NA; J: TRBJ1-5; length: 14; V: TRBV5-1; size: NA; DNA: TGCGCCAGCAGCTTGGGGGGGGGCAATCAGCCCCAGCATTTT; CDR3: CASSLGGGNQPQHF
D: TRBD2; J: TRBJ2-7; length: 15; V: TRBV7-2; size: NA; DNA: TGTGCCAGCAGCTTAGTTGGTAGCGGGGGTTACGAGCAGTACTTC; CDR3: CASSLVGSGGYEQYF
D: NA; J: TRBJ2-1; length: 14; V: TRBV9; size: few; DNA: TGTGCCAGCAGCGTAGGCCTCCGGGAGAATGAGCAGTTCTTC; CDR3: CASSVGLRENEQFF
D: TRBD2; J: TRBJ2-7; length: 16; V: TRBV7-9; size: NA; DNA: TGTGCCAGCAGCTACCCCGGGACTAGCGGGAGCTACGAGCAGTACTTC; CDR3: CASSYPGTSGSYEQYF
D: NA; J: TRBJ2-1; length: 15; V: TRBV18; size: NA; DNA: TGTGCCAGCTCGGCGACCGAGGTACCCTACAATGAGCAGTTCTTC; CDR3: CASSATEVPYNEQFF
D: TRBD1; J: TRBJ2-7; length: 17; V: TRBV14; size: NA; DNA: TGTGCCAGCAGCCAAGCTGTGAACCCGGGACAGAGATACGAGCAGTACTTC; CDR3: CASSQAVNPGQRYEQYF
D: NA; J: TRBJ2-3; length: 13; V: TRBV11-3; size: NA; DNA: TGTGCCAGCAGCTCCAGTCATGGAGATACGCAGTATTTT; CDR3: CASSSSHGDTQYF
D: NA; J: TRBJ2-7; length: 15; V: TRBV4-2; size: NA; DNA: TGTGCCAGCAGCCAAGATTCGTACTACTCCTACGAGCAGTACTTC; CDR3: CASSQDSYYSYEQYF
D: NA; J: TRBJ2-1; length: 15; V: TRBV6-2/TRBV6-3; size: few; DNA: TGTGCCAGCAGTGTGGCTAGCGAGGGGGGGGATGAGCAGTTCTTC; CDR3: CASSVASEGGDEQFF
D: NA; J: TRBJ1-5; length: 14; V: TRBV27; size: NA; DNA: TGTGCCAGCAGTCCCTCGGGGTTCAATCAGCCCCAGCATTTT; CDR3: CASSPSGFNQPQHF
D: TRBD2; J: TRBJ2-3; length: 13; V: TRBV19; size: NA; DNA: TGTGCCACCACCCGGGGGGGATCAGATACGCAGTATTTT; CDR3: CATTRGGSDTQYF
D: NA; J: TRBJ1-2; length: 17; V: TRBV28; size: NA; DNA: TGTGCCAGCAGGAGAGAAAGGGGGGGCGTAAGTCACTATGGCTACACCTTC; CDR3: CASRRERGGVSHYGYTF
D: NA; J: TRBJ1-4; length: 14; V: TRBV25-1; size: NA; DNA: TGTGCCAGCAGTGCGACAGTCGGAAATGAAAAACTGTTTTTT; CDR3: CASSATVGNEKLFF
D: NA; J: TRBJ1-6; length: 13; V: TRBV6-5; size: NA; DNA: TGTGCCAGCAGTACCCCAGGGAATTCACCCCTCCACTTT; CDR3: CASSTPGNSPLHF
D: NA; J: TRBJ1-2; length: 14; V: TRBV28; size: NA; DNA: TGTGCCAGCAGTTTCAACTTAGCTAACTATGGCTACACCTTC; CDR3: CASSFNLANYGYTF
D: NA; J: TRBJ1-4; length: 19; V: TRBV4-3; size: once; DNA: TGCGCCAGCAGCCCTGCGGGGGGGACAAATGATTATCAGCCTGAAAAACTGTTTTTT; CDR3: CASSPAGGTNDYQPEKLFF
D: TRBD2; J: TRBJ2-7; length: 17; V: TRBV28; size: NA; DNA: TGTGCCACCGACAGGGCCCTAGCGGGAGCGGGCTCCTACGAGCAGTACTTC; CDR3: CATDRALAGAGSYEQYF
D: NA; J: TRBJ1-2; length: 12; V: TRBV15; size: NA; DNA: TGTGCCACCAGCAGAGTCGGGGGAGGCTACACCTTC; CDR3: CATSRVGGGYTF
D: TRBD1; J: TRBJ2-1; length: 15; V: TRBV27; size: NA; DNA: TGTGCCAGCAGTTTTGGACAGGGGGCCTACAATGAGCAGTTCTTC; CDR3: CASSFGQGAYNEQFF
D: NA; J: TRBJ2-7; length: 12; V: TRBV3-1/TRBV3-2; size: once; DNA: TGTGCCAGCAGCTCCCTAGCCTACGAGCAGTACTTC; CDR3: CASSSLAYEQYF
D: NA; J: TRBJ2-1; length: 14; V: TRBV27; size: NA; DNA: TGTGCCAGCAGTTTGGCGGGGGCAAGCAATGAGCAGTTCTTC; CDR3: CASSLAGASNEQFF
D: TRBD2; J: TRBJ2-2; length: 15; V: TRBV4-3; size: once; DNA: TGCGCCAGCAGCCAAGAAGAGGGAGGGACCGGGGAGCTGTTTTTT; CDR3: CASSQEEGGTGELFF
D: NA; J: TRBJ1-4; length: 14; V: TRBV3-1/TRBV3-2; size: NA; DNA: TGTGCCAGCAGCAGCAGGGCGCCTAAAGAAAAACTGTTTTTT; CDR3: CASSSRAPKEKLFF
D: TRBD1; J: TRBJ1-2; length: 16; V: TRBV20-1; size: few; DNA: TGCAGTGCCAGTCCCGGGACAGGGTTGATTTCCTATGGCTACACCTTC; CDR3: CSASPGTGLISYGYTF
D: NA; J: TRBJ2-6; length: 13; V: TRBV7-8; size: once; DNA: TGTGCCAGCAGCCCTTTAGGGGCCAACGTCCTGACTTTC; CDR3: CASSPLGANVLTF
D: NA; J: TRBJ1-5; length: 13; V: TRBV3-1/TRBV3-2; size: NA; DNA: TGTGCCAGCAGCCGGGACACCAATCAGCCCCAGCATTTT; CDR3: CASSRDTNQPQHF
D: TRBD1; J: TRBJ1-4; length: 14; V: TRBV6-5; size: once; DNA: TGTGCCAGCAGGAGAAGCCTGGACAGGGGGAAACTGTTTTTT; CDR3: CASRRSLDRGKLFF
D: NA; J: TRBJ1-5; length: 13; V: TRBV6-2/TRBV6-3; size: NA; DNA: TGTGCCAGCAGTTTCGGTGGCAATCAGCCCCAGCATTTT; CDR3: CASSFGGNQPQHF
D: TRBD1; J: TRBJ1-1; length: 13; V: TRBV19; size: NA; DNA: TGTGCCAGTAGTATGACAGGGGCGGTGGTAGCTTTCTTT; CDR3: CASSMTGAVVAFF
D: NA; J: TRBJ1-2; length: 13; V: TRBV27; size: NA; DNA: TGTGCCAGCAGTTTGGGGGACATGTATGGCTACACCTTC; CDR3: CASSLGDMYGYTF